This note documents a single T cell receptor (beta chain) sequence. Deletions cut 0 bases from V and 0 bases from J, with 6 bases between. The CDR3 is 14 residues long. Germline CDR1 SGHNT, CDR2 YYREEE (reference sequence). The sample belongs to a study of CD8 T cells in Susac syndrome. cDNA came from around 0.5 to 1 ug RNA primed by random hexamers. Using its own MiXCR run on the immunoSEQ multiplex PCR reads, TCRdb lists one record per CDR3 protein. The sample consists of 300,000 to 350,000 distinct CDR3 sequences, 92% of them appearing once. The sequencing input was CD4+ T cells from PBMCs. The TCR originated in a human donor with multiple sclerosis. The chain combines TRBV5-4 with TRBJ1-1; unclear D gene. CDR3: CASSLDSLNTEAFF. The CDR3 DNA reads TGTGCCAGCAGCTTGGACAGCTTGAACACTGAAGCTTTCTTT.